Sequencing of this T cell receptor (beta chain) was carried out in a study of T cell responses to AZD1222 COVID-19 vaccine. Findings and caveats of the study: CD4 TCRs covered the whole spike, strongest at regions 160-218 and 743-854. Spike-specific TCR breadth rose after two AZD1222 doses, and depth rose as well.

The V and J ends lost 3 bases and 2 bases, in that order; junction bases with no gene match: 4. Germline V lookup: CDR1 SGHAT, CDR2 FQNNGV. The CDR3 contains 14 residues. The protocol was immunoSEQ multiplex PCR, while the TCRdb copy is restricted to in-frame clones and leaves out a portion. The sample records 150,000 or so clones, less than 90% being singletons. Worth noting for this clone: The antigen is not known.

This sequence originates from an adult who had recovered from COVID-19. The chain has TRBV11-2 and TRBJ2-7; 7 positions match TRBD2. The sample here was peripheral blood, taken after recovery from COVID-19. This chain's CDR3 is CASSLGGGAYEQYF. The DNA of the CDR3 is TGTGCCAGCAGCTTGGGCGGGGGAGCCTACGAGCAGTACTTC.